This record covers a single T cell receptor beta chain. Its binding antigen is unknown. Per-base quality was not reported, and no clone a single base away is much larger than it. The data belong to a study of blood T cell repertoires in COVID-19 (TCRdb year 2020). As for the study more broadly: Samples from collaborators originated in the United States, Italy and Spain and spanned both the acute and convalescent phases of COVID-19. The prospective study material was composed of cDNA or gDNA derived from T cells, B-cell-depleted T cells, or PBMCs. The dataset comprised deeply sampled blood TCRbeta repertoires from subjects exposed to, actively infected with, or recovered from COVID-19. The repertoires were released in a freely available public database intended as a resource for research on the immune response to SARS-CoV-2. Samples were obtained from the ongoing ImmuneRACE study (first 160 participants) and from 1,254 subjects provided by 6 global collaborators. The sample metadata nearly always contained a de-identified subject ID, COVID-19 status, age in years and sex. HLA class I and class II types, where available, came from metadata supplied by the sample provider rather than from assay-based typing.

The collaborating institutions used their own protocols to collect whole blood in K2EDTA tubes. For TCRbeta analysis, collaborators shipped samples as frozen whole blood, isolated PBMCs, or DNA extracted from either of those sample types. Overall study results and their limits: How much clinical and demographic metadata was included differed by source and by participant, and the metadata was provided uncurated.

TCRbeta CDR3 regions were amplified from genomic DNA using the immunoSEQ Assay, a bias-controlled multiplex PCR. In the authors' own workflow: The number of nucleated cells in each sample was estimated from the amplification of reference gene primers within the assay. To quantify the absolute abundance of each unique TCRbeta CDR3 rearrangement, sequence reads were collapsed and filtered. For each sample, productive Simpson clonality was calculated as the square root of Simpson's diversity index across productive rearrangements. TCRdb mirrors the immuneACCESS table, restricted to in-frame sequences. Some clones are absent from its copies; in checked studies, under half trace to an unresolved V gene, and the reason for the others is unknown. V and J calls and clone size are as listed in that table; D and trimming were resolved from the DNA. This sample holds roughly 120,000 clones; around three quarters were observed only once. The ten largest make up 6% to 8.5% of the sample.

The V and J ends are trimmed by 6 bases and 2 bases, leaving 10 bases between them. The CDR3 has 13 amino acids, counting the end cysteine and phenylalanine. The DNA shown is the 39-base CDR3, in frame from base 1. Per the germline V gene, MGHRA is the CDR1 and YSYEKL is the CDR2. Sequenced sample: peripheral blood. The V and J genes are TRBV4-1 and TRBJ2-5, and perhaps TRBD2 as D gene, on 5 matching bases. The receptor was derived from a woman aged 55 to 70 with acute or convalescent COVID-19. The CDR3 here reads CASRRTGQETQYF. The bases are TGCGCCAGCAGGCGGACTGGGCAAGAGACCCAGTACTTC.